This TCR beta chain was recovered during a study of T cell repertoires in cytomegalovirus infection. This clonotype was seen a handful of times. Its antigen is not known. TCRdb re-derived calls from the reads in MiXCR, one entry per CDR3 protein. The sample yields about 770,000 distinct CDR3 sequences, 25% to 30% seen once. General observations from the study: The response measured ex vivo was dominated by TCR beta clonotypes (HLA-C-restricted and CMV-specific).

The CDR3 length is 12 residues. V shed 4 bases and J shed 11 bases, with 14 bases lying between them. The TCR comes from a human donor in good health (CMV status not recorded). Some clones in this sample may be carry-over from other donors' samples. This chain links TRBV12-3 or TRBV12-4 with TRBJ1-1; D unclear. The sample was cultured CD8+ T cells from PBMCs, taken from culture after CMV antigen stimulation. As DNA, the CDR3 is TGTGCCAGCAGTTGGGCCGGGGAGTCGGCTTTCTTT. Translating it yields CASSWAGESAFF.